This T cell receptor (beta chain) was identified in a study of blood T cell repertoires in COVID-19. Turning to the study itself: Researchers got acute and convalescent COVID-19 samples from the United States, Italy and Spain.

This CDR3 region has 15 residues. The V and J ends lost 7 bases and 8 bases, in that order; junction bases with no gene match: 10. From germline, CDR1 is SEHNR and CDR2 FQNEAQ (reference sequence). Authors' processing steps: Counts of nucleated cells, estimated from reference gene primer amplification, were obtained. TCRdb's copy holds only in-frame clones and misses some; the assay was immunoSEQ multiplex PCR. The D gene and trimming were derived from the DNA, and the V and J assignments and clone size from that table. The repertoire holds 150,000 to 200,000 clones, with roughly 88% as singletons. This TCR came from a man between 18 and 29 years old with acute or convalescent COVID-19. The chain uses TRBV7-9 and TRBJ1-6, with 8 bases that match TRBD1. The source material was peripheral blood. The chain's CDR3 is CASNHGGTGDSPLHF. The CDR3 DNA sequence: TGTGCCAGCAACCATGGGGGGACAGGAGATTCACCCCTCCACTTT.